The rows below give T cell receptor beta chains drawn from one sample of a study of early T cells in non-severe SARS-CoV-2 infection. TCRdb re-called the 5' RACE reads with MiXCR, one entry per CDR3 protein. The repertoire holds some 110,000 distinct CDR3 sequences, with 15% as singletons. Sequenced input: whole blood. Every receptor here comes from an adult who was a healthcare worker with PCR-confirmed SARS-CoV-2 infection or an uninfected control (not recorded which). The CDR3 runs from the conserved cysteine through the conserved F or W. Fields, in order: CDR3 protein, CDR3 DNA, J gene, clone size, V gene, D gene. A D gene is named only where the DNA matches it firmly. Expanded clones get a size class; other rows say once, few or many, or leave the size out.

CDR3 protein: CASSFSTGVSPLHF; CDR3 DNA: TGTGCCAGCAGCTTTTCGACAGGGGTGTCACCCCTCCACTTT; J gene: TRBJ1-6; clone size: few; V gene: TRBV11-2; D gene: TRBD1
CDR3 protein: CSARTSGTDTQYF; CDR3 DNA: TGCAGTGCTAGAACTAGCGGAACAGATACGCAGTATTTT; J gene: TRBJ2-3; clone size: few; V gene: TRBV20-1; D gene: TRBD2
CDR3 protein: CASSLEGVANTGELFF; CDR3 DNA: TGTGCCAGCAGCTTAGAGGGGGTCGCGAACACCGGGGAGCTGTTTTTT; J gene: TRBJ2-2; clone size: NA; V gene: TRBV7-9; D gene: NA
CDR3 protein: CSVAPLHF; CDR3 DNA: TGCAGCGTAGCACCCCTCCACTTT; J gene: TRBJ1-6; clone size: few; V gene: TRBV29-1; D gene: NA
CDR3 protein: CASSKATTSGGANEQFF; CDR3 DNA: TGTGCCAGTAGTAAGGCCACGACTAGCGGGGGGGCCAATGAGCAGTTCTTC; J gene: TRBJ2-1; clone size: many; V gene: TRBV19; D gene: TRBD2
CDR3 protein: CASSYRAGEMGEQYF; CDR3 DNA: TGTGCCAGCAGTTACAGGGCAGGGGAAATGGGCGAGCAGTACTTC; J gene: TRBJ2-7; clone size: few; V gene: TRBV6-6; D gene: NA
CDR3 protein: CASSKVGGHTEAFF; CDR3 DNA: TGTGCCAGCAGCAAAGTTGGGGGTCACACTGAAGCTTTCTTT; J gene: TRBJ1-1; clone size: NA; V gene: TRBV21-1; D gene: NA
CDR3 protein: CASSVSGGQETQYF; CDR3 DNA: TGTGCCAGCAGCGTAAGTGGAGGGCAAGAGACCCAGTACTTC; J gene: TRBJ2-5; clone size: NA; V gene: TRBV9; D gene: NA
CDR3 protein: CASSQMRDRVVTDTQYF; CDR3 DNA: TGTGCCAGCAGCCAAATGAGGGACAGGGTGGTCACAGATACGCAGTATTTT; J gene: TRBJ2-3; clone size: many; V gene: TRBV7-8; D gene: TRBD1
CDR3 protein: CASKKADSTDTQYF; CDR3 DNA: TGTGCCAGCAAAAAGGCGGATAGCACAGATACGCAGTATTTT; J gene: TRBJ2-3; clone size: few; V gene: TRBV7-9; D gene: NA
CDR3 protein: CASSFRGFTEVFF; CDR3 DNA: TGTGCCAGCAGCTTTAGGGGTTTCACTGAAGTTTTCTTT; J gene: TRBJ1-1; clone size: NA; V gene: TRBV13; D gene: NA
CDR3 protein: CASSPGQLSNTEAFF; CDR3 DNA: TGCGCCAGCAGCCCCGGACAACTATCGAACACTGAAGCTTTCTTT; J gene: TRBJ1-1; clone size: NA; V gene: TRBV5-1; D gene: NA
CDR3 protein: CATSDFSGESQYF; CDR3 DNA: TGTGCCACCAGTGATTTCAGCGGGGAATCGCAGTATTTT; J gene: TRBJ2-3; clone size: many; V gene: TRBV24-1; D gene: TRBD2
CDR3 protein: CASSPGQQLNSPLHF; CDR3 DNA: TGTGCCAGCTCACCAGGGCAGCAATTGAATTCACCCCTCCACTTT; J gene: TRBJ1-6; clone size: few; V gene: TRBV18; D gene: NA
CDR3 protein: CASSPVTGLSTEAFF; CDR3 DNA: TGTGCCAGCTCACCCGTGACAGGGTTATCCACTGAAGCTTTCTTT; J gene: TRBJ1-1; clone size: many; V gene: TRBV18; D gene: TRBD1